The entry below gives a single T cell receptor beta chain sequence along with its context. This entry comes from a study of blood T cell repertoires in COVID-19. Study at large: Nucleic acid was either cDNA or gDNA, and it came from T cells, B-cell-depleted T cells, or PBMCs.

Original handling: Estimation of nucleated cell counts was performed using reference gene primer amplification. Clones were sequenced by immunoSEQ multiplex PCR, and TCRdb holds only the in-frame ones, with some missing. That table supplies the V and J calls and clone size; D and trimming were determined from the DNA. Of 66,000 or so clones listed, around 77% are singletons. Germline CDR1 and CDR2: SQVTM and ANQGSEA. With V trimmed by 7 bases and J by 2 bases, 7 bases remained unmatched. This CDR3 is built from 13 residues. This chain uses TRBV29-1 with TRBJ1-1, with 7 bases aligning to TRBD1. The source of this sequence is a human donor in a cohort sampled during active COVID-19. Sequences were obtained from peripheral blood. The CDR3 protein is CSARQGFNTEAFF. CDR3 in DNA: TGCAGCGCCCGACAGGGTTTTAACACTGAAGCTTTCTTT.